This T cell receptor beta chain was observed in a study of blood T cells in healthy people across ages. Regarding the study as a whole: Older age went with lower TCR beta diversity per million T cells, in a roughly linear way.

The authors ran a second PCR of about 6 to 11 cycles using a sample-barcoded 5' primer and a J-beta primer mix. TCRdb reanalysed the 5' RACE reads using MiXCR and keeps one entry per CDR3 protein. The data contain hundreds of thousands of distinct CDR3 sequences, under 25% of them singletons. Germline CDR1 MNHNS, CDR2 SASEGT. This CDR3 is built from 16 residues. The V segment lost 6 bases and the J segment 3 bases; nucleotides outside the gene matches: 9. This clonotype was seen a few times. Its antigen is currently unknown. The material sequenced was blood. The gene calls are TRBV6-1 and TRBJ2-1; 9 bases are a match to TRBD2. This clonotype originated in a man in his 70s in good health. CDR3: CASSRSTSGDYNEQFF. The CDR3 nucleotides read TGTGCCAGCAGCCGCTCGACTAGCGGAGACTACAATGAGCAGTTCTTC.